The 31 T cell receptor beta chains below all came from one sample that was sequenced in a study of blood T cell repertoires in COVID-19. Repertoires were generated with immunoSEQ multiplex PCR, while TCRdb's copy carries only in-frame clones and drops some. The table has approximately 280,000 clones, roughly 89% seen once. Sequenced input: peripheral blood. The receptors were sampled from a man between 40 and 49 years old with acute or convalescent COVID-19.

This clone was observed once. The rearrangement uses TRBV7-9 and TRBJ2-7; 7 bases are a match to TRBD1. Germline lookup yields CDR1 SEHNR and CDR2 FQNEAQ (reference sequence). Trimming removed 1 base from V and 1 base from J; junction bases left unmatched: 4. This CDR3 spans 15 amino acids. CDR3 sequence reads: CASSLGDSVSYEQYF. CDR3 sequence (DNA): TGTGCCAGCAGCTTAGGGGACAGCGTATCCTACGAGCAGTACTTC.

The J gene is TRBJ2-6, the V gene TRBV5-1; the D gene is possibly TRBD1 (6 bases). The length of the CDR3 is 16 residues. Germline V lookup: CDR1 SGHRS, CDR2 YFSETQ. Trimming stripped 4 bases from V and 3 bases from J, with 14 bases between. Here the CDR3 reads CASSRGGADGANVLTF. The DNA for the CDR3 is TGCGCCAGCAGCCGAGGGGGAGCTGATGGGGCCAACGTCCTGACTTTC.

This sequence joins TRBV11-3 and TRBJ2-7, with 7 bases matching TRBD2. CDR1 is SGHNT and CDR2 is YENEEA in the germline V gene. The length of the CDR3 is 12 residues. Germline trimming cut 4 bases from V and 6 bases from J; bases unmatched to any gene: 3. CDR3 sequence reads: CASSWPGGEQYF. Written as DNA, the CDR3 is TGTGCCAGCAGCTGGCCGGGGGGCGAGCAGTACTTC.

This clone appeared a few times. The CDR3 DNA reads as TGTGCCAGCAGTTACTCGAGTCCGCGGGACACTGAAGCTTTCTTT. This encodes CASSYSSPRDTEAFF. The J gene is TRBJ1-1, the V gene TRBV6-5; D gene unclear. Per germline, CDR1 MNHEY and CDR2 SVGAGI. V was clipped by 0 bases and J by 3 bases, with 11 bases between them. There are 15 residues in the CDR3.

The chain uses TRBV4-2 and TRBJ2-7, with 12 bases that match TRBD2. Germline-derived CDR1 and CDR2 are LGHNA and YNFKEQ. The CDR3 covers 15 residues. J was trimmed by 6 bases and V by 1 base; bases with no gene match: 4. The DNA for the CDR3 is TGTGCCAGCAGCCAAGCTAGCGGGGGGGCATTCGAGCAGTACTTC. It specifies CASSQASGGAFEQYF.

V is TRBV6-1 and J is TRBJ1-5; D is unclear. The CDR3 is 14 amino acids. Germline CDR1 and CDR2: MNHNS and SASEGT. With 2 bases removed from V and 5 bases from J, the gap between germline ends came to 10 bases. DNA of the CDR3: TGTGCCAGCAGTGAATATGGAACAGATCAGCCCCAGCATTTT. Translating it yields CASSEYGTDQPQHF.

This clone was counted once. V is TRBV21-1 and J is TRBJ1-2; the D segment call TRBD1 is taken from the table without a DNA check. TRBV21-1 is listed as a pseudogene. The CDR3 totals 15 residues. The CDR3, as DNA: TGTGCCAGCAGCATCCCGGGACAGGGCGGCTATGGCTACACCTTC. It specifies CASSIPGQGGYGYTF.

The gene calls are TRBV7-3 and TRBJ2-3; D might be TRBD2 (6 bases). The V end lost 5 bases, the J end lost 3 bases, and 18 bases lay between the germline ends. CDR1 is SGHTA, CDR2 FQGTGA, per germline. The CDR3 has 16 amino acids. CDR3 sequence (DNA): TGTGCCAGCAGCCCGACCTCTGGGACTTGGACAGATACGCAGTATTTT. Translation gives CASSPTSGTWTDTQYF.

This chain links TRBV7-3 with TRBJ2-2; D unclear. CDR3 length: 12 amino acids. In germline, CDR1 is SGHTA, CDR2 FQGTGA. Trimming cost V 0 bases and J 8 bases, with 4 bases left between them. CDR3 protein: CASSLTSGELFF. DNA of the CDR3: TGTGCCAGCAGCTTAACGAGTGGGGAGCTGTTTTTT. The full variable domain, in which reference TRBV7-3 and TRBJ2-2 provide the parts outside the CDR3, is GAGVSQTPSNKVTEKGKYVELRCDPISGHTALYWYRQSLGQGPEFLIYFQGTGAADDSGLPNDRFFAVRPEGSVSTLKIQRTERGDSAVYLCASSLTSGELFFGEGSRLTVL.

In this sample, this clone turned up a few times. The chain is built from TRBV5-1 and TRBJ2-7; tentative D call: TRBD1 (6 bases). With 0 bases removed from V and 0 bases from J, the gap between germline ends came to 7 bases. The germline CDR1 and CDR2 sequences are SGHRS and YFSETQ. This CDR3 comprises 14 residues. As DNA, the CDR3 is TGCGCCAGCAGCTTGGCGGACAGCTCCTACGAGCAGTACTTC. Translated, it gives CASSLADSSYEQYF.

The chain recombines TRBV5-1 with TRBJ1-6; D is possibly TRBD1 (6 bases). The CDR3 has 15 residues. Between the trimmed V and J ends, which lost 2 bases and 5 bases, there was a span of 11 bases. The germline gives CDR1 SGHRS, CDR2 YFSETQ. The chain's CDR3 is CASSLQGGDNSPLHF. CDR3 coding DNA: TGCGCCAGCAGCTTACAGGGAGGGGATAATTCACCCCTCCACTTT.

This chain links TRBV18 with TRBJ1-1, with 7 bases aligning to TRBD1. Trimming took 1 base from V and 8 from J; bases not matched to a gene: 7. This CDR3 comprises 14 residues. Per germline, CDR1 KGHSH and CDR2 LQKENI. The CDR3 reads CASSPLQQGREAFF. In DNA form, the CDR3 reads TGTGCCAGCTCACCACTGCAACAGGGGCGGGAAGCTTTCTTT.

This chain uses TRBV12-5 with TRBJ1-2; D might be TRBD1 (5 bases). This CDR3 has 11 residues. V was clipped by 7 bases and J by 8 bases, with 11 bases between them. Germline V gene sequence: CDR1 LGHNT, CDR2 FRNRAP. CDR3 protein: CASALGVGYTF. The CDR3 region has the DNA TGTGCTAGTGCTCTAGGGGTCGGCTACACCTTC. Filled out from reference TRBV12-5 and TRBJ1-2, the complete variable domain reads DARVTQTPRHKVTEMGQEVTMRCQPILGHNTVFWYRQTMMQGLELLAYFRNRAPLDDSGMPKDRFSAEMPDATLATLKIQPSEPRDSAVYFCASALGVGYTFGSGTRLTVV.

This clone was observed a handful of times. This chain joins TRBV12-5 and TRBJ2-7; D may correspond to TRBD1 or TRBD2 (6 bases each). Germline V lookup: CDR1 LGHNT, CDR2 FRNRAP. This CDR3 is 14 amino acids long. The V gene lost 5 bases and the J gene lost 4 bases, with 15 bases spanning the gap. The CDR3 is CASGVGGLTYEQYF. CDR3 nucleotide sequence: TGTGCTAGTGGTGTGGGGGGCCTCACTTACGAGCAGTACTTC.

The V gene is TRBV11-2, the J gene TRBJ2-2; 7 bases align to TRBD2. Germline CDR1 is SGHAT and CDR2 is FQNNGV. J was trimmed by 3 bases and V by 2 bases; bases with no gene match: 3. The CDR3 sequence is 15 residues long. The CDR3 sequence is CASSLFGGDTGELFF. CDR3 DNA sequence: TGTGCCAGCAGCTTATTTGGGGGGGACACCGGGGAGCTGTTTTTT.

This clone was seen once. J is TRBJ1-3 and V is TRBV7-2, with 7 bases fitting TRBD1. The V gene's germline CDR1 is SGHTA and CDR2 FQGNSA. This CDR3 is 14 amino acids long. J was trimmed by 4 bases and V by 8 bases; bases with no gene match: 8. In nucleotides, the CDR3 is TGTGCCAGCGGAACAGGGGCTGGAGGAAACACCATATATTTT. It is translated as CASGTGAGGNTIYF.

The chain links TRBV7-3 to TRBJ2-2; 8 nucleotides line up with TRBD2. This CDR3 has 18 residues. The germline V gene has CDR1 SGHTA and CDR2 FQGTGA. V was pared by 3 bases and J by 6 bases, with 15 bases of the junction left unmatched. Here the CDR3 reads CASSFRLEAAGEAGELFF. The CDR3 DNA reads as TGTGCCAGCAGCTTCAGACTCGAGGCAGCGGGGGAAGCCGGGGAGCTGTTTTTT.

In its sample, this clone was seen a few times. The CDR3 is CASSPLAAVGNTIYF. In DNA, the CDR3 is TGTGCCAGCTCACCGTTAGCGGCAGTTGGAAACACCATATATTTT. The V gene is TRBV18, the J gene TRBJ1-3; D gene unclear. This CDR3 region has 15 residues. Germline CDR1 KGHSH, CDR2 LQKENI. V was shortened by 3 bases and J by 3 bases, with 12 bases between the two germline ends.

This sequence joins TRBV11-2 and TRBJ2-4, with a tentative D call TRBD1 (6 bases). CDR1 and CDR2 from the germline V gene are SGHAT and FQNNGV. With 5 bases removed from V and 2 bases from J, the gap between germline ends came to 10 bases. This CDR3 has 14 residues. CDR3 residues: CASSVTGTKNIQYF. In nucleotides, the CDR3 is TGTGCCAGCAGCGTTACAGGGACCAAAAACATTCAGTACTTC.

The chain couples TRBV5-1 to TRBJ1-2; weak D call: TRBD1 (5 bases). Germline V gene data show CDR1 as SGHRS and CDR2 as YFSETQ. The CDR3 totals 14 residues. The V and J ends lost 0 bases and 4 bases respectively, with 10 bases between them. The CDR3 protein is CASSLEFGGYGYTF. The CDR3 nucleotides read TGCGCCAGCAGCTTGGAGTTCGGGGGCTATGGCTACACCTTC.

The rearrangement links TRBV2 to TRBJ1-2; TRBD1 matches 9 bases. The germline V gene has CDR1 SNHLY and CDR2 FYNNEI. This CDR3 region has 13 residues. J lost 3 bases, V lost 8 bases, and 4 bases had no gene match. The CDR3 nucleotides read TGTGCCAGCGGGAGACAGGGGGACTATGGCTACACCTTC. It yields the protein CASGRQGDYGYTF.

The rearrangement joins TRBV24-1 to TRBJ1-2; maybe TRBD1 (6 bases). The length of the CDR3 is 13 residues. V gave up 4 bases and J gave up 7 bases, with 12 bases separating them. Germline V CDR1 and CDR2: KGHDR, SFDVKD. CDR3 amino acids: CATSDRTAPGYTF. The DNA for the CDR3 is TGTGCCACCAGTGACCGGACAGCCCCTGGCTACACCTTC.

The genes are TRBV6-1 and TRBJ1-5; D ambiguous. Germline V CDR1 and CDR2: MNHNS, SASEGT. CDR3 length equals 16 residues. V was shortened by 4 bases and J by 8 bases, with 21 bases between the two germline ends. CDR3 bases: TGTGCCAGCAGTGCCCGCCCCTGGGGTTTCGGGGAGCCCCAGCATTTT. It codes for CASSARPWGFGEPQHF.

The chain carries TRBV25-1 and TRBJ2-2; the D gene is possibly TRBD2 (5 bases). V dropped 3 bases and J dropped 7 bases, with 9 bases sitting between them. Germline V gene lookup returns CDR1 MGHDK and CDR2 SYGVNS. The CDR3 runs 13 residues. CDR3 bases: TGTGCCAGCAGTGACGAGGGTGGCGGGGAGCTGTTTTTT. It codes for CASSDEGGGELFF. The complete variable domain, with remaining parts taken from reference TRBV25-1 and TRBJ2-2, reads EADIYQTPRYLVIGTGKKITLECSQTMGHDKMYWYQQDPGMELHLIHYSYGVNSTEKGDLSSESTVSRIRTEHFPLTLESARPSHTSQYLCASSDEGGGELFFGEGSRLTVL.

This clone showed up just once. The V and J genes are TRBV7-2 and TRBJ1-1, with D uncertain. Germline V gene data show CDR1 as SGHTA and CDR2 as FQGNSA. The V end lost 0 bases, the J end lost 10 bases, and 18 bases lay between the germline ends. This CDR3 is 15 amino acids long. The CDR3 DNA follows: TGTGCCAGCAGCTTAGCCTATCGTGAGGGCCCCCTAGCTTTCTTT. Translating it yields CASSLAYREGPLAFF. Drawing the rest from reference TRBV7-2 and TRBJ1-1, the complete variable domain is GAGVSQSPSNKVTEKGKDVELRCDPISGHTALYWYRQSLGQGLEFLIYFQGNSAPDKSGLPSDRFSAERTGGSVSTLTIQRTQQEDSAVYLCASSLAYREGPLAFFGQGTRLTVV.

The rearrangement uses TRBV2 and TRBJ2-1; no clear D. Looked up from germline, CDR1 is SNHLY and CDR2 is FYNNEI. The CDR3 covers 11 residues. Trimming pared 6 bases from V and 10 bases from J, leaving 10 bases between. The CDR3 here is CASRTISEQFF. CDR3 DNA: TGTGCCAGCAGGACAATTTCCGAGCAGTTCTTC. Filled out from reference TRBV2 and TRBJ2-1, the complete variable domain reads EPEVTQTPSHQVTQMGQEVILRCVPISNHLYFYWYRQILGQKVEFLVSFYNNEISEKSEIFDDQFSVERPDGSNFTLKIRSTKLEDSAMYFCASRTISEQFFGPGTRLTVL.

The CDR3 loop reads CASSLFSLDRGRENSPLHF. The CDR3 coding sequence is TGTGCCAGCTCCCTGTTCTCCCTCGACAGGGGGCGAGAAAATTCACCCCTCCACTTT. The genes are TRBV18 and TRBJ1-6, with TRBD1 identical over 10 bases. The CDR3 spans 19 residues. V lost 6 bases and J lost 7; bases outside the gene matches: 18. From germline, CDR1 is KGHSH and CDR2 LQKENI.

The chain employs TRBV7-2 and TRBJ1-5; weak D call: TRBD1 (6 bases). This CDR3 is 16 amino acids long. Germline lookup yields CDR1 SGHTA and CDR2 FQGNSA. Trimming took 10 bases from V and 0 from J, leaving 19 bases between them. In DNA, the CDR3 is TGTGCCACCTCAGCCAGGGGCCCTTATAGCAATCAGCCCCAGCATTTT. It encodes CATSARGPYSNQPQHF.

This clone was seen a handful of times. J is TRBJ2-1 and V is TRBV5-8, with a tentative D call TRBD1 (5 bases). The CDR3 sequence is 15 residues long. Germline-derived CDR1 and CDR2 are SGHTS and YDEGEE. Trimming removed 0 bases from V and 4 bases from J, with 11 bases in between. The CDR3 reads CASSLGDRPYNEQFF. In DNA form, the CDR3 reads TGTGCCAGCAGCTTGGGAGACAGACCTTACAATGAGCAGTTCTTC.

V gene TRBV19 combines with J gene TRBJ1-1; D is ambiguous. Trimming removed 5 bases from V and 1 base from J, with 14 bases in between. This CDR3 spans 15 amino acids. Per the germline V gene, CDR1 is LNHDA and CDR2 is SQIVND (reference sequence). This CDR3 reads CASSPSKKQNTEAFF. The CDR3 DNA sequence: TGTGCCAGTAGTCCCTCAAAGAAACAGAACACTGAAGCTTTCTTT.

This chain uses TRBV12-3 or TRBV12-4 with TRBJ1-1; no clear D gene. This CDR3 has 12 amino acids. V was cut by 8 bases and J by 5 bases, with 12 bases left in between. CDR3 DNA sequence: TGTGCCAGCCGGAGGCATTTGACTGAAGCTTTCTTT. Protein: CASRRHLTEAFF.